Below, 14 T cell receptor beta chains from the same sample are listed, as sequenced in a study of cytomegalovirus exposure and HLA in healthy donors. PCR was performed using 60 Vbeta and 13 Jbeta primers. Profiling relied on immunoSEQ multiplex PCR, and the TCRdb table lists in-frame clones only, not all of them. Its table lists about 110,000 clones. The sequenced material came from PBMCs. All receptors derive from a man in his forties in good health and CMV-seropositive.

The rearrangement uses TRBV6-5 and TRBJ2-7; 7 nucleotides match TRBD1. Per the germline V gene, CDR1 is MNHEY and CDR2 is SVGAGI. Trimming removed 4 bases from V and 7 bases from J; junction bases left unmatched: 16. The CDR3 loop spans 16 amino acids. Here the CDR3 reads CASSSPVTGSFWEQYF. The CDR3 region has the DNA TGTGCCAGCAGTTCCCCCGTGACAGGGAGCTTCTGGGAGCAGTACTTC.

Regarding this clone: Distinct nucleotide sequences in the sample also encode this CDR3. The chain carries TRBV28 and TRBJ1-4; TRBD1 aligns across 9 bases. CDR1 and CDR2 from the germline V gene are MDHEN and SYDVKM. The junction had 4 bases not matched to a gene; V was cut back by 3 bases and J by 8 bases. The CDR3 length is 14 residues. DNA of the CDR3: TGTGCCAGCAGTTTGGGACAGGGTCGAGAAAAACTGTTTTTT. Translation: CASSLGQGREKLFF.

The CDR3 bases are TGTGCCAGCGCACTGACAGGGGAGAGCTATGGCTACACCTTC. This codes for CASALTGESYGYTF. J is TRBJ1-2 and V is TRBV28, with TRBD1 matching over 8 bases. Germline CDR1 is MDHEN and CDR2 is SYDVKM. The length of the CDR3 is 14 residues. Trimming removed 8 bases from V and 4 bases from J; junction bases left unmatched: 9.

The chain uses TRBV9 and TRBJ2-5; D possibly corresponds to TRBD2 (6 bases). Trimming removed 6 bases at V and 5 bases at J, with 17 bases between. The CDR3 has 14 residues. CDR1 is SGDLS and CDR2 is YYNGEE in the germline V gene. DNA for the CDR3: TGTGCCAGCATCACCTGGGGGGTTGGGGAGACCCAGTACTTC. This codes for CASITWGVGETQYF.

This rearrangement joins TRBV27 to TRBJ1-6; 10 nucleotides match TRBD1. The V gene end was trimmed by 5 bases and the J gene end by 9 bases; junction bases not matched to a gene: 4. The CDR3 extends over 14 amino acids. Germline V gene sequence: CDR1 MNHEY, CDR2 SMNVEV (reference sequence). CDR3 sequence reads: CASSPRQGASPLHF. CDR3 DNA sequence: TGTGCCAGCAGTCCTCGACAGGGGGCTTCACCCCTCCACTTT.

The V call is TRBV7-8, the J call TRBJ1-1, with 7 bases fitting TRBD1. Losses at the gene ends were 5 bases for V and 5 bases for J; bases not matched to a gene: 8. The CDR3 extends over 14 amino acids. The germline V gene has CDR1 SGHVS and CDR2 FQNEAQ. The CDR3 reads CASSPQGDGTEAFF. Here the CDR3 DNA reads TGTGCCAGCAGCCCTCAGGGGGACGGGACTGAAGCTTTCTTT.

CDR3 protein: CATSRGTGVYEQYF. Here the CDR3 DNA reads TGTGCCACCAGCAGAGGGACAGGGGTCTACGAGCAGTACTTC. The chain employs TRBV15 and TRBJ2-7, with TRBD1 matching over 9 bases. This CDR3 has 14 residues. The ends lost 1 base at V and 3 bases at J; junction bases unmatched: 1. Germline V gene data show CDR1 as LNHNV and CDR2 as YYDKDF (reference sequence).

The chain uses TRBV28 and TRBJ2-7; D is uncertain. CDR1 is MDHEN, CDR2 SYDVKM, per germline. There are 13 residues in the CDR3. Trimming left V 6 bases short and J 7 bases short, with 16 bases between. The CDR3 protein is CASSDVQLREQYF. The CDR3 bases are TGTGCCAGCAGCGACGTTCAACTACGAGAGCAGTACTTC.

V gene TRBV5-8 combines with J gene TRBJ2-4; 8 positions match TRBD1. The CDR3 totals 16 residues. The V segment lost 6 bases and the J segment 5 bases; nucleotides outside the gene matches: 13. From germline, CDR1 is SGHTS and CDR2 YDEGEE. The CDR3 loop reads CASTLWWGTGQNIQYF. CDR3 nucleotides: TGTGCCAGCACTCTCTGGTGGGGGACAGGCCAAAACATTCAGTACTTC. Looking up the rest from reference TRBV5-8 and TRBJ2-4 gives the full variable domain: EAGVTQSPTHLIKTRGQQATLRCSPISGHTSVYWYQQALGLGLQFLLWYDEGEERNRGNFPPRFSGRQFPNYSSELNVNALELEDSALYLCASTLWWGTGQNIQYFGAGTRLSVL.

The rearrangement links TRBV7-9 to TRBJ2-3; tentative D call: TRBD2 (6 bases). The ends were cut back, 5 bases at V and 0 bases at J, with 9 bases in the middle. The CDR3 is 14 amino acids. Per germline, CDR1 SEHNR and CDR2 FQNEAQ (reference sequence). The CDR3 DNA is TGTGCCAGCAGCATCGGGACTAGCACAGATACGCAGTATTTT. Translated: CASSIGTSTDTQYF.

The gene calls are TRBV6-6 and TRBJ1-1; D ambiguous. The germline V and J ends were trimmed by 2 bases and 5 bases, with 9 bases remaining between them. Looked up from germline, CDR1 is MNHNY and CDR2 is SVGAGI (reference sequence). The CDR3 is made up of 13 amino acids. The CDR3 DNA reads as TGTGCCAGCAGTTACCCAGGCCGAACTGAAGCTTTCTTT. Translating gives CASSYPGRTEAFF.

V is TRBV5-1 and J is TRBJ1-1; D unclear. This CDR3 is built from 15 residues. V gave up 0 bases and J gave up 0 bases, with 9 bases separating them. Germline V gene sequence: CDR1 SGHRS, CDR2 YFSETQ. The chain's CDR3 is CASSLVAALNTEAFF. The CDR3 region has the DNA TGCGCCAGCAGCTTGGTAGCGGCCTTGAACACTGAAGCTTTCTTT.

The chain joins TRBV29-1 to TRBJ2-1; TRBD2 agrees at 9 bases. J was trimmed by 2 bases and V by 3 bases; bases with no gene match: 5. Per the germline V gene, CDR1 is SQVTM and CDR2 is ANQGSEA. CDR3 length: 15 residues. CDR3 nucleotides: TGCAGCGTTGAGACTAGCGGTTTTGCCTACAATGAGCAGTTCTTC. Amino acids: CSVETSGFAYNEQFF.

V is TRBV6-5 and J is TRBJ2-1; 10 positions agree with TRBD2. Germline assignment: CDR1 MNHEY and CDR2 SVGAGI. The CDR3 has 16 residues. Germline trimming cut 4 bases from V and 0 bases from J; bases unmatched to any gene: 3. CDR3 sequence reads: CASSSSGRRSYNEQFF. CDR3 DNA: TGTGCCAGCAGTTCTAGCGGGAGACGCTCCTACAATGAGCAGTTCTTC.